The 12 T cell receptor beta chains presented below share a single source sample, sequenced in a study of CD8+CD57+ T cells in acquired aplastic anemia. TCR beta VDJ and CDR3 were profiled, and genomic DNA was the template. Each CDR3 protein is one row after TCRdb ran MiXCR on the reads. The table records 150,000 to 200,000 distinct CDR3 sequences, less than 60% of them present only once. In patients chosen for sequencing, flow cytometry had shown CD8+CD57+ cell expansion. The material sequenced was sorted CD4+, CD8+, or CD8+CD57+ T cells (not recorded which) from PBMCs. The receptors here all came from a human donor with aplastic anemia.

This clonotype was detected only a few times. This chain joins TRBV2 and TRBJ2-7; D may correspond to TRBD1 or TRBD2 (6 bases each). CDR3 length: 13 amino acids. Germline V lookup: CDR1 SNHLY, CDR2 FYNNEI. Trimming cost V 6 bases and J 2 bases, with 11 bases left between them. The CDR3 protein is CASRGGTAYEQYF. The CDR3 nucleotides read TGTGCCAGCAGGGGGGGCACAGCCTACGAGCAGTACTTC.

This clonotype was detected only a few times. The rearrangement uses TRBV20-1 and TRBJ2-3; 7 bases agree with TRBD1. This CDR3 has 16 residues. Germline V gene sequence: CDR1 DFQATT, CDR2 SNEGSKA (reference sequence). J lost 4 bases, V lost 0 bases, and 10 bases had no gene match. The CDR3 loop reads CSAREAGQAGADTQYF. The CDR3 nucleotides are TGCAGTGCTAGAGAAGCCGGACAGGCCGGGGCAGATACGCAGTATTTT.

The chain recombines TRBV29-1 with TRBJ2-3; tentative D call: TRBD2 (6 bases). With 7 bases removed from V and 2 bases from J, the gap between germline ends came to 10 bases. The CDR3 loop spans 12 amino acids. Per the germline V gene, CDR1 is SQVTM and CDR2 is ANQGSEA. The CDR3, as DNA: TGCAGCGGCGGGACCGCCACAGATACGCAGTATTTT. It encodes CSGGTATDTQYF.

The CDR3 DNA reads as TGTGCCAGCAGTTCCCTCAGAGGTCGAAGCCCCTACGAGCAGTACTTC. Protein sequence: CASSSLRGRSPYEQYF. The V gene is TRBV27, the J gene TRBJ2-7, with D hard to call. The CDR3 is 16 residues long. From germline, CDR1 is MNHEY and CDR2 SMNVEV (reference sequence). The V gene lost 4 bases and the J gene lost 2 bases, with 18 bases spanning the gap.

A single count supports this clonotype. V gene TRBV7-9 combines with J gene TRBJ1-2; D is unresolved. Germline loops: CDR1 SEHNR, CDR2 FQNEAQ (reference sequence). V was cut by 1 base and J by 3 bases, with 6 bases left in between. The CDR3 sequence is 13 residues long. Here the CDR3 reads CASSLVGDYGYTF. The CDR3 DNA reads as TGTGCCAGCAGCTTAGTCGGGGACTATGGCTACACCTTC.

This chain joins TRBV10-3 and TRBJ1-5; D call uncertain. Deletions cut 2 bases from V and 4 bases from J, with 6 bases between. Germline loops: CDR1 ENHRY, CDR2 SYGVKD. The CDR3 is 13 amino acids. The CDR3 bases are TGTGCCATCAGTGAGACAGCTAATCAGCCCCAGCATTTT. This codes for CAISETANQPQHF.

The chain employs TRBV29-1 and TRBJ1-1; 7 nucleotides agree with TRBD1. The CDR3 extends over 11 amino acids. V lost 2 bases and J lost 11; bases outside the gene matches: 5. Germline lookup yields CDR1 SQVTM and CDR2 ANQGSEA. CDR3 coding DNA: TGCAGCGTTGAATTTGGCAGGGGGGCTTTCTTT. Its translation: CSVEFGRGAFF.

In its sample, this clonotype was seen many times. The chain combines TRBV2 with TRBJ1-5, with 9 bases aligning to TRBD1. CDR1 and CDR2 (germline): SNHLY, FYNNEI. V was clipped by 6 bases and J by 2 bases; unmatched bases: 2. The CDR3 totals 14 residues. CDR3 sequence: CASSRTGGNQPQHF. For the CDR3, the DNA is TGTGCCAGCAGCCGGACAGGGGGCAATCAGCCCCAGCATTTT.

This chain uses TRBV19 with TRBJ1-5; D might be TRBD1 (6 bases). There are 15 residues in the CDR3. Germline loops: CDR1 LNHDA, CDR2 SQIVND (reference sequence). Trimming stripped 8 bases from V and 6 bases from J, with 20 bases between. CDR3 in amino acids: CASVAGGAVGQPQHF. The CDR3, as DNA: TGTGCCAGTGTAGCGGGGGGGGCAGTGGGTCAGCCCCAGCATTTT.

V is TRBV2 and J is TRBJ2-7, with no clear D. The CDR3 is made up of 13 amino acids. Per the germline V gene, CDR1 is SNHLY and CDR2 is FYNNEI. V was clipped by 5 bases and J by 3 bases, with 11 bases between them. The CDR3 here is CASSYNPGYEQYF. The DNA for the CDR3 is TGTGCCAGCAGTTATAATCCCGGCTACGAGCAGTACTTC.

This clonotype came up many times. The gene calls are TRBV20-1 and TRBJ2-1, with 11 bases matching TRBD2. The V gene's germline CDR1 is DFQATT and CDR2 SNEGSKA (reference sequence). Germline trimming cut 0 bases from V and 5 bases from J; bases unmatched to any gene: 0. The CDR3 extends over 14 amino acids. CDR3 loop: CSARETSGNNEQFF. The CDR3 region has the DNA TGCAGTGCTAGAGAGACTAGCGGGAACAATGAGCAGTTCTTC.

The rearrangement uses TRBV2 and TRBJ1-1; D remains unclear. This CDR3 region has 15 residues. The germline V gene encodes CDR1 SNHLY and CDR2 FYNNEI. V was shortened by 3 bases and J by 5 bases, with 16 bases between the two germline ends. The CDR3 sequence is CASSEARRRWTEAFF. The CDR3 DNA follows: TGTGCCAGCAGTGAGGCGCGACGCCGGTGGACTGAAGCTTTCTTT.